This TCR beta chain was observed in a study of shared clonotypes between healthy human individuals. Whole-study results and caveats: The expectation was that sequencing depth would affect clonotype sharing among donors.

Naive CD8 cells, CD45RO-negative and positively selected for CCR7, excluded terminally differentiated effector memory CD45RA+ cells. Adult donors, all healthy and HIV-negative, had no recent acute infections or vaccinations. With 5 bases clipped from V and 7 bases from J, the junction kept 5 bases outside the gene matches. The CDR3 contains 15 residues. Germline V gene lookup returns CDR1 SGHTA and CDR2 FQGNSA. Note on this clone: Its antigen is still unknown.

The protocol was immunoSEQ multiplex PCR, while the TCRdb copy is restricted to in-frame clones and leaves out a portion. This sample has approximately 2,000,000 clones; around 93% occur once, and the top ten carry 1.5% to 2%. V gene TRBV7-2 combines with J gene TRBJ2-3, with 14 positions matching TRBD2. Sequenced material: naive CD8+ T cells from PBMCs. This TCR was recovered from a young man in good health. Some clones in this sample may be carry-over from other donors' samples. CDR3 protein: CASSQGTSGSYTQYF. CDR3 coding DNA: TGTGCCAGCAGCCAAGGGACTAGCGGGAGTTATACGCAGTATTTT. The full variable domain, with the rest looked up from reference TRBV7-2 and TRBJ2-3, is GAGVSQSPSNKVTEKGKDVELRCDPISGHTALYWYRQSLGQGLEFLIYFQGNSAPDKSGLPSDRFSAERTGGSVSTLTIQRTQQEDSAVYLCASSQGTSGSYTQYFGPGTRLTVL.